The T cell receptor (beta chain) described here comes from a study of cytomegalovirus exposure and HLA in healthy donors. Generated by immunoSEQ multiplex PCR, the TCRdb table keeps only in-frame clones and is missing some. The repertoire holds about 200,000 clones, with around four fifths as singletons. On this clone itself: What it binds is not known.

CDR1 and CDR2 (germline): SGHAT, FQNNGV. This CDR3 has 17 amino acids. J gave up 2 bases and V 6 bases, and 10 bases lay outside the gene matches. The donors were in the roughly 130-subject validation cohort, distinct from the 666-subject first cohort. Broader study findings: The study recorded about 160 TCR beta chains that were cytomegalovirus-associated. Rare TCR sequences dominated, though some public TCRs recurred in many donors.

This TCR was recovered from a woman in her late teens or twenties in good health and CMV-seronegative. The J gene is TRBJ2-6, the V gene TRBV11-2, with 7 bases identical to TRBD2. The sample comprised PBMCs. CDR3 region: CASRYHGGLAGANVLTF. The DNA for the CDR3 is TGTGCCAGCAGATACCACGGGGGGTTGGCTGGGGCCAACGTCCTGACTTTC.